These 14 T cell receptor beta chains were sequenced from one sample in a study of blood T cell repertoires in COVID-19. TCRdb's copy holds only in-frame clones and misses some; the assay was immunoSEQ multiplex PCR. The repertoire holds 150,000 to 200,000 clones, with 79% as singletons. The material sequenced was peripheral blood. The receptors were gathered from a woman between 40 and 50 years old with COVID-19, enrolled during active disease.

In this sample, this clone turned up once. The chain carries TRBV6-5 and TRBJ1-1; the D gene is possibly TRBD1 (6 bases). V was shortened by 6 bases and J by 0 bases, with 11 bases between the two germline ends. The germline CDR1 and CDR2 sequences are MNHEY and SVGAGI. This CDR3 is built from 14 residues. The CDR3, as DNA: TGTGCCAGCAGCAAAGGACAGATGAACACTGAAGCTTTCTTT. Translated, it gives CASSKGQMNTEAFF.

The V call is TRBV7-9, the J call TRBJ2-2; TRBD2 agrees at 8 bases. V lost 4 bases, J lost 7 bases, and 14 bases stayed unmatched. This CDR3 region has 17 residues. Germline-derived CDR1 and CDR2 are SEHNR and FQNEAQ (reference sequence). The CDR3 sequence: CASSSRPAGVLGGELFF. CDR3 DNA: TGTGCCAGCAGCTCTCGTCCAGCGGGGGTGCTGGGCGGGGAGCTGTTTTTT.

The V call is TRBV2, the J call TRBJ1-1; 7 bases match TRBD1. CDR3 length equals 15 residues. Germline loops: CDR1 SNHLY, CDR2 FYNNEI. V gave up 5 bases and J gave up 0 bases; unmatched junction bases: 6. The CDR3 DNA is TGTGCCAGCAGTTCCCCGGGACAGATGAACACTGAAGCTTTCTTT. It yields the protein CASSSPGQMNTEAFF.

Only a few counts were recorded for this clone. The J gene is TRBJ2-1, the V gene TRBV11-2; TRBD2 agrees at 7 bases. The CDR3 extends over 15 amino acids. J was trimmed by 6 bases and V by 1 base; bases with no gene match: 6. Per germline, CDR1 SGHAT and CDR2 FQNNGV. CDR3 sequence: CASSLAGGKGNEQFF. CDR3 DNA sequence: TGTGCCAGCAGCTTAGCGGGAGGAAAGGGCAATGAGCAGTTCTTC.

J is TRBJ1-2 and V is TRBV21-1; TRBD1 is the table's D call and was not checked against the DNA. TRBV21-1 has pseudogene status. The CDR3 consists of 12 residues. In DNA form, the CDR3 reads TGTGCCAGGGGGGGGACAGGGCTAGGCTACACCTTC. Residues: CARGGTGLGYTF.

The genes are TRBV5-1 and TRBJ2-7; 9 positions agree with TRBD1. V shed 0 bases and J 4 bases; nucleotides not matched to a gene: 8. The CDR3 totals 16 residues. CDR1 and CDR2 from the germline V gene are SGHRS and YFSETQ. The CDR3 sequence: CASSLEGTGNAYEQYF. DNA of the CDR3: TGCGCCAGCAGCTTGGAAGGGACAGGGAACGCGTACGAGCAGTACTTC.

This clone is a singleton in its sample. As DNA, the CDR3 is TGTGCCAGCAGTTCCCCACCGACAGGTTTCTACGAGCAGTACTTC. Encoded protein: CASSSPPTGFYEQYF. The rearrangement uses TRBV6-5 and TRBJ2-7, with D possibly matching TRBD1 (6 bases). Looked up from germline, CDR1 is MNHEY and CDR2 is SVGAGI. This CDR3 contains 15 residues. V lost 4 bases to trimming and J lost 3 bases, with 16 bases between them.

This CDR3 is CASKEAGHRANEQFF. The CDR3 DNA sequence: TGCGCCAGCAAGGAGGCAGGGCACAGGGCCAATGAGCAGTTCTTC. This sequence joins TRBV5-1 and TRBJ2-1, with D possibly TRBD1 on 6 matching bases. CDR1 is SGHRS and CDR2 is YFSETQ in the germline V gene. With 6 bases removed from V and 6 bases from J, the gap between germline ends came to 19 bases. The CDR3 loop spans 15 amino acids.

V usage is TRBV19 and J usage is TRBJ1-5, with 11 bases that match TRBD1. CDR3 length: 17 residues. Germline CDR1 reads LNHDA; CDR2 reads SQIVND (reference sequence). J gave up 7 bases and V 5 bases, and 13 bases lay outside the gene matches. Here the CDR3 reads CASSDGQGANLAQPQHF. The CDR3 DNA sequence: TGTGCCAGTAGTGATGGACAGGGGGCTAATTTGGCCCAGCCCCAGCATTTT. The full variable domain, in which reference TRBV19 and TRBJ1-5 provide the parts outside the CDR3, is DGGITQSPKYLFRKEGQNVTLSCEQNLNHDAMYWYRQDPGQGLRLIYYSQIVNDFQKGDIAEGYSVSREKKESFPLTVTSAQKNPTAFYLCASSDGQGANLAQPQHFGDGTRLSIL.

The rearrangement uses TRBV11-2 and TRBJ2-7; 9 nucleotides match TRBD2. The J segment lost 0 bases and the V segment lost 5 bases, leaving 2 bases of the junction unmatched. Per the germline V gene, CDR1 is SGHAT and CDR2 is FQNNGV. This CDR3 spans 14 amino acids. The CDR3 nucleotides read TGTGCCAGCAGCCTTAGCGGGAGCTCCTACGAGCAGTACTTC. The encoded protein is CASSLSGSSYEQYF. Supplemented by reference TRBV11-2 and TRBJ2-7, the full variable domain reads EAGVAQSPRYKIIEKRQSVAFWCNPISGHATLYWYQQILGQGPKLLIQFQNNGVVDDSQLPKDRFSAERLKGVDSTLKIQPAKLEDSAVYLCASSLSGSSYEQYFGPGTRLTVT.

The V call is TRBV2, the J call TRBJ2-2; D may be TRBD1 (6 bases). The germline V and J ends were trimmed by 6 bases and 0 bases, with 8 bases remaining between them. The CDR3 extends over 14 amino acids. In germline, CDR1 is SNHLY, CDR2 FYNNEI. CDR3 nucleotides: TGTGCCAGCAGGCAGGGGACGAACACCGGGGAGCTGTTTTTT. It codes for CASRQGTNTGELFF.

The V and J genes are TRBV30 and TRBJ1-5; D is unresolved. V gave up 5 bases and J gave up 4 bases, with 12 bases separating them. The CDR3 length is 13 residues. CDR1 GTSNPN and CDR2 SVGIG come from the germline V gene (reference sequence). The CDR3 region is CAWAATGNQPQHF. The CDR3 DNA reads TGTGCCTGGGCGGCAACGGGAAATCAGCCCCAGCATTTT.

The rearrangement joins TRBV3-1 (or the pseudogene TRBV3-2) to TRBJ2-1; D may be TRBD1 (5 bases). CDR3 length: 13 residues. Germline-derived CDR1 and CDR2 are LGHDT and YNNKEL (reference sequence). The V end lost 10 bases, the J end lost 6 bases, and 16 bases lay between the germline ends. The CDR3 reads CATTQRGCNEQFF. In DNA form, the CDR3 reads TGTGCCACCACCCAAAGGGGATGCAATGAGCAGTTCTTC.

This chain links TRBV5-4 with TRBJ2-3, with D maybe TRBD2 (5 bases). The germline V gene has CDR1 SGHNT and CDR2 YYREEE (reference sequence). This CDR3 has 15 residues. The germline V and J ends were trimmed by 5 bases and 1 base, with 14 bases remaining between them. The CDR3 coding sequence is TGTGCCAGCAGGTCGGACTCGTTTCGCACAGATACGCAGTATTTT. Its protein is CASRSDSFRTDTQYF.